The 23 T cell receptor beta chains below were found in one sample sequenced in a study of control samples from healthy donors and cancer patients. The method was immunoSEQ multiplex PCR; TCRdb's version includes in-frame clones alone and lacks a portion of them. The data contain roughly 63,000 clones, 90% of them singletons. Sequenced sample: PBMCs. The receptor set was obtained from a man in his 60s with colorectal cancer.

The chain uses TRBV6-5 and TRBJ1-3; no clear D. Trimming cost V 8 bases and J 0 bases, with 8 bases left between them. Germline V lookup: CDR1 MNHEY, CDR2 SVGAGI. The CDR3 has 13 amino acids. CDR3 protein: CASSSHSGNTIYF. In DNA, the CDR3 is TGTGCCAGCTCAAGCCACTCTGGAAACACCATATATTTT.

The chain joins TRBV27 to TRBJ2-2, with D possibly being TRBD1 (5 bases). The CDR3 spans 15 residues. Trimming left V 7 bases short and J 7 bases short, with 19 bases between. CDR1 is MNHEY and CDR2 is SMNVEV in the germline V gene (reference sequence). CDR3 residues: CASTWTSGLLGELFF. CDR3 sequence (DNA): TGTGCCAGCACTTGGACCTCAGGGCTTCTCGGGGAGCTGTTTTTT.

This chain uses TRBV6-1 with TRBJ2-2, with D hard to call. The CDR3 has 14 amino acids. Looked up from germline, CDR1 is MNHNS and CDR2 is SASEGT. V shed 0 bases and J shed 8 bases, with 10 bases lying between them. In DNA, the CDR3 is TGTGCCAGCAGTGAAGCATGGCTGGGGGGGGAGCTGTTTTTT. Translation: CASSEAWLGGELFF.

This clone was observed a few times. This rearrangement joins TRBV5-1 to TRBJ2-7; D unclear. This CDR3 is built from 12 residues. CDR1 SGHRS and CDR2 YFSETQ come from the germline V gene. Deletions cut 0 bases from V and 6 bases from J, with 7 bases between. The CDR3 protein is CASSLGLREQYF. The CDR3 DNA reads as TGCGCCAGCAGCTTGGGCCTTCGCGAGCAGTACTTC.

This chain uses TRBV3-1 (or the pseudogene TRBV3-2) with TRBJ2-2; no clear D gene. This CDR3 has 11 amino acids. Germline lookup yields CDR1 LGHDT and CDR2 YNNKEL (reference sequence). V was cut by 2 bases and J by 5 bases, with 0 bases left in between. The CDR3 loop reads CASSQTGELFF. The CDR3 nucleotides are TGTGCCAGCAGCCAAACCGGGGAGCTGTTTTTT.

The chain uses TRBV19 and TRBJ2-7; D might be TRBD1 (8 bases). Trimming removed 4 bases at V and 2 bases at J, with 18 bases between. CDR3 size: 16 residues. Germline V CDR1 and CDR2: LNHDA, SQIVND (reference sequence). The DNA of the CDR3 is TGTGCCAGTAGTACCTCGACAGGGGCGGGGGCCTACGAGCAGTACTTC. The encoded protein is CASSTSTGAGAYEQYF.

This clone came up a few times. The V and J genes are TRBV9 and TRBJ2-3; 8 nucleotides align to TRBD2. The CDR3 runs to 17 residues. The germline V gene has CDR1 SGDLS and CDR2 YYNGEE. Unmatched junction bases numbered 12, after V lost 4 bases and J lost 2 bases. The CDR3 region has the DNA TGTGCCAGCAGCCCGCGACTGAGCGGGGGCCCCACAGATACGCAGTATTTT. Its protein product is CASSPRLSGGPTDTQYF.

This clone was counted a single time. This CDR3 is CATSRGTGNTDTQYF. For the CDR3, the DNA is TGTGCCACCAGTAGAGGGACAGGGAACACAGATACGCAGTATTTT. The V and J genes are TRBV24-1 and TRBJ2-3; 9 nucleotides match TRBD1. V was clipped by 6 bases and J by 2 bases; unmatched bases: 5. Germline CDR1 reads KGHDR; CDR2 reads SFDVKD. This CDR3 contains 15 residues.

In DNA form, the CDR3 reads TGTGCCAGCAGCCTCCCCGGGGGAACTAATGAAAAACTGTTTTTT. It translates to CASSLPGGTNEKLFF. The J gene is TRBJ1-4, the V gene TRBV4-2; D may be TRBD1 (5 bases). Germline V gene data show CDR1 as LGHNA and CDR2 as YNFKEQ. Deletions cut 4 bases from V and 1 base from J, with 10 bases between. The CDR3 totals 15 residues.

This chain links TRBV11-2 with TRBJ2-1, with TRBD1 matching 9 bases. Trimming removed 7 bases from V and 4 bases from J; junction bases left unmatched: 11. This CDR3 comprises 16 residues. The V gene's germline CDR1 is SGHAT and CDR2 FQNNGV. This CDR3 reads CASTLRLQGAYNEQFF. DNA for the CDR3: TGTGCCAGCACCCTTAGACTACAGGGGGCTTACAATGAGCAGTTCTTC. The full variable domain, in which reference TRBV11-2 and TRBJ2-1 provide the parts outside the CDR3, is EAGVAQSPRYKIIEKRQSVAFWCNPISGHATLYWYQQILGQGPKLLIQFQNNGVVDDSQLPKDRFSAERLKGVDSTLKIQPAKLEDSAVYLCASTLRLQGAYNEQFFGPGTRLTVL.

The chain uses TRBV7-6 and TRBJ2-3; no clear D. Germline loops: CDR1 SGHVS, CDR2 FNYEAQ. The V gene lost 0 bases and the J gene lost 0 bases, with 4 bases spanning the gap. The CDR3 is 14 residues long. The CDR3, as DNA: TGTGCCAGCAGCTTAGCGTACAGCACAGATACGCAGTATTTT. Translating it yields CASSLAYSTDTQYF.

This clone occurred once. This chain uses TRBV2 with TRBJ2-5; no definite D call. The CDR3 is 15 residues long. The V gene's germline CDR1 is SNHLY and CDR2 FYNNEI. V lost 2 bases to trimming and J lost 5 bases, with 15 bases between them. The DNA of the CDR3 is TGTGCCAGCAGTGAATGGGGTATGGGGTCTGAGACCCAGTACTTC. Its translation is CASSEWGMGSETQYF.

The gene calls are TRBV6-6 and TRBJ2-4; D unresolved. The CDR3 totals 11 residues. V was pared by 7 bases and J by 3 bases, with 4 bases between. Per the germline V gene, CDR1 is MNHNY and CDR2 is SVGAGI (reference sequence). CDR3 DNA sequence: TGTGCCAGCACCAACAAAAACATTCAGTACTTC. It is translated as CASTNKNIQYF.

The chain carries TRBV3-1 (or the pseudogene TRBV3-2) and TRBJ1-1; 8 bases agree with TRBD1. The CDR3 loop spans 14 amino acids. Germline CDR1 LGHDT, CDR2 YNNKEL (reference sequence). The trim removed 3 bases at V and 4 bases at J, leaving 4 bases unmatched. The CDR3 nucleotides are TGTGCCAGCAGCCAGACGACAGGGGCCACTGAAGCTTTCTTT. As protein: CASSQTTGATEAFF.

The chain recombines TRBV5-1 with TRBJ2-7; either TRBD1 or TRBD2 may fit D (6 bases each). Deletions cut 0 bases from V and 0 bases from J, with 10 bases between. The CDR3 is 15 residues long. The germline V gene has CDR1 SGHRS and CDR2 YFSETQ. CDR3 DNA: TGCGCCAGCAGCTTGGTTAGGGGGGACTCCTACGAGCAGTACTTC. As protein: CASSLVRGDSYEQYF.

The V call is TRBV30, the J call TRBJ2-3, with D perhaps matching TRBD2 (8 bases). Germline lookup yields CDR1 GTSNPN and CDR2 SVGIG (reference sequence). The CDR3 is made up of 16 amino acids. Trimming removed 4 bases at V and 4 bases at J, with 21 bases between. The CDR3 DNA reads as TGTGCCTGGAACCTAGGGGGCGGGGGGCCGGCAGATACGCAGTATTTT. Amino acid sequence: CAWNLGGGGPADTQYF.

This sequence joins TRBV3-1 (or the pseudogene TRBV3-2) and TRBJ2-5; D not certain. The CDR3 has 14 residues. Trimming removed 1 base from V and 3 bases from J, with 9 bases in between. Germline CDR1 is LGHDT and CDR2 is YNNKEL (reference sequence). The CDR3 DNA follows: TGTGCCAGCAGCCAAGGCGCGACCAAAGAGACCCAGTACTTC. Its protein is CASSQGATKETQYF.

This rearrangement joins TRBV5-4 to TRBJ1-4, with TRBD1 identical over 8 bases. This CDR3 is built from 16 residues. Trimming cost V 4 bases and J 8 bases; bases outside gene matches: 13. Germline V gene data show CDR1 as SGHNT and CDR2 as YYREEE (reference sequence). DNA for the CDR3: TGTGCCAGCAGCGTCAAAGCCCGGACAGGGAGCGAAAAACTGTTTTTT. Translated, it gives CASSVKARTGSEKLFF.

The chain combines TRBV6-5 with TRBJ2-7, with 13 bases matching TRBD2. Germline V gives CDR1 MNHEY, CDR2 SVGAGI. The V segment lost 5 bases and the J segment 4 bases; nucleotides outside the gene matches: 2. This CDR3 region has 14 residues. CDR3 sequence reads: CASSTSGGAYEQYF. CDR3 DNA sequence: TGTGCCAGCAGTACTAGCGGGGGGGCTTACGAGCAGTACTTC.

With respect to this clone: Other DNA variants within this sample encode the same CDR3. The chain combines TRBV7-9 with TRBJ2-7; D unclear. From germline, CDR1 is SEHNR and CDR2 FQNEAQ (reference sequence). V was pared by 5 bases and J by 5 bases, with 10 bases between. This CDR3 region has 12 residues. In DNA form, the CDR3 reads TGTGCCAGCAGCCCCGGGCGCGACGAGCAGTACTTC. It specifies CASSPGRDEQYF.

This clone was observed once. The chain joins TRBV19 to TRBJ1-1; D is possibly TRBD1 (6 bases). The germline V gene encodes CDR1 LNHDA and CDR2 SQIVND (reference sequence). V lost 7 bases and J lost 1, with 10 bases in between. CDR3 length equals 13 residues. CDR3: CASIRGPNTEAFF. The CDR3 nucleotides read TGTGCCAGTATACGGGGGCCGAACACTGAAGCTTTCTTT.

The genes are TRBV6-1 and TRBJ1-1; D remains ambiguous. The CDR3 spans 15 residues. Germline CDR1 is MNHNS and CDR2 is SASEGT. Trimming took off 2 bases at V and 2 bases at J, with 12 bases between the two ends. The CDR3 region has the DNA TGTGCCAGCAGTGAACAAGGCCGGACTAACACTGAAGCTTTCTTT. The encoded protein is CASSEQGRTNTEAFF.

CDR3 sequence: CASSPLLAGLYEQYF. DNA of the CDR3: TGTGCCAGCAGCCCATTACTAGCGGGGCTCTACGAGCAGTACTTC. The rearrangement joins TRBV14 to TRBJ2-7; 10 bases are shared with TRBD2. This CDR3 is built from 15 residues. In germline, CDR1 is SGHDN, CDR2 FVKESK. Germline trimming cut 4 bases from V and 3 bases from J; bases unmatched to any gene: 6.